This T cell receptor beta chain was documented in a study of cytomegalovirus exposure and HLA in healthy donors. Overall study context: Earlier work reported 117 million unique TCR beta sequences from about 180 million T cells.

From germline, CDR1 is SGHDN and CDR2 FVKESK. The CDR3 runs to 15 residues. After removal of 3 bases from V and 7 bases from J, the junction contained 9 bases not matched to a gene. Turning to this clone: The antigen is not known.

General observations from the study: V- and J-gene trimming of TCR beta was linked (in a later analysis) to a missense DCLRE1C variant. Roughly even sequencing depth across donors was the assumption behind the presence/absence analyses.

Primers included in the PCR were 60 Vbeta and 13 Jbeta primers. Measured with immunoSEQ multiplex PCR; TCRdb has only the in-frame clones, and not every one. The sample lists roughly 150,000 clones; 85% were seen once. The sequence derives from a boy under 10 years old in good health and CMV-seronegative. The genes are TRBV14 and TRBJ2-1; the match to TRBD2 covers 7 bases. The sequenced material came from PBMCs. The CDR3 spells CASSQAGDLGNEQFF. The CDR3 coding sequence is TGTGCCAGCAGCCAGGCGGGGGATTTAGGAAATGAGCAGTTCTTC.